This T cell receptor (beta chain) came from a study of regulatory dendritic cells for organ transplantation. The CDR3 has 12 amino acids. The germline CDR1 and CDR2 sequences are SNHLY and FYNNEI. Sorted subsets were CFSE-labeled and cultured roughly five days with allogeneic dendritic cells. Clones were sequenced by immunoSEQ multiplex PCR, and TCRdb holds only the in-frame ones, with some missing. The table shows roughly 8,500 clones, with approximately 67% occurring only once. In regard to this clone: Its antigen is unidentified. The junction and the germline gene differ at one end; a read error may be behind it.

Sequenced: memory CD4+ T cells from blood cultured with dendritic cells. Sample subset: CD45RO+ memory T cells. The chain employs TRBV2 and TRBJ1-2; no clear D gene. The sequence was obtained from a human donor in good health. CDR3 amino acids: CASGERNYGYTF. DNA for the CDR3: TGTGCCAGCGGTGAACGTAACTATGGCTACACCTTC.